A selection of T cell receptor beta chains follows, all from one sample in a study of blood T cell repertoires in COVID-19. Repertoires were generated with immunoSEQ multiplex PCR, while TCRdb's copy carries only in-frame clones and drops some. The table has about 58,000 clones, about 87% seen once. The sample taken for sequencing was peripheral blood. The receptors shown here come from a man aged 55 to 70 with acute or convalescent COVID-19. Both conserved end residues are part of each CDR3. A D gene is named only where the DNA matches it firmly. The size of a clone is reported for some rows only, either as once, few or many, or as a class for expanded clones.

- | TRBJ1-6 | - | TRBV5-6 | TGTGCCAGCAGCCTACCCGGGACCCCGGGGGCCCTCCACTTT | CASSLPGTPGALHF
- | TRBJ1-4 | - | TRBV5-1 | TGCGCCAGCAGCTTGGACAGCTCTTCTGAAAAACTGTTTTTT | CASSLDSSSEKLFF
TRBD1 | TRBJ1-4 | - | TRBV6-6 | TGTGCCAGCAGCCCGGGGACAGGGGTTACTAATGAAAAACTGTTTTTT | CASSPGTGVTNEKLFF
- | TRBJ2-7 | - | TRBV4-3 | TGCGCCAGCAGCCAAGCGGGGGAATCCTACGAGCAGTACTTC | CASSQAGESYEQYF
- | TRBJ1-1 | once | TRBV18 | TGTGCCAGCTCACCGGGGCCCCTTGAAGCTTTCTTT | CASSPGPLEAFF
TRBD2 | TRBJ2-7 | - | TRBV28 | TGTGCCACTGTAGCGGGAGGGCCTTACGAGCAGTACTTC | CATVAGGPYEQYF
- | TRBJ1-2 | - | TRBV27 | TGTGCCAGCAGTCCCATCGGACAGAAAGCTAACTATGGCTACACCTTC | CASSPIGQKANYGYTF
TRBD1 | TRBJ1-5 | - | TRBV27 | TGTGCCAGCGGTGGGACAGCCAATCAGCCCCAGCATTTT | CASGGTANQPQHF
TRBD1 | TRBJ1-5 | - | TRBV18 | TGTGCCAGCTCAGATCAGGGACAGCCCAATCAGCCCCAGCATTTT | CASSDQGQPNQPQHF
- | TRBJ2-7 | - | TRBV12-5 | TGTGCTAGTGGTCGTCAACCCTACCGGGACACCCCCTACGAGCAGTACTTC | CASGRQPYRDTPYEQYF
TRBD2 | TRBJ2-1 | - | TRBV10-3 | TGTGCCATCAGTGAGTTAGGTAGTGGGACTAGGAATGAGCAGTTCTTC | CAISELGSGTRNEQFF